This section outlines one T cell receptor beta chain sequence together with its context. In the source study's methods: For nucleated cells, counts were estimated from reference gene primer amplification. Clones were sequenced by immunoSEQ multiplex PCR, and TCRdb holds only the in-frame ones, with some missing. That table gives V, J and clone size, and the DNA gave D and trimming. Among around 120,000 clones listed, 90% were seen once. The data belong to a study of blood T cell repertoires in COVID-19. The CDR3 extends over 12 amino acids. V dropped 3 bases and J dropped 7 bases, with 9 bases sitting between them.

The receptor was derived from a man in his fifties or sixties with active COVID-19. Specimen: peripheral blood. The V call is TRBV12-3 or TRBV12-4, the J call TRBJ1-2, with a possible D match to TRBD1 (5 bases). CDR3 protein: CASSFTGGGYTF. The CDR3 DNA sequence: TGTGCCAGCAGTTTTACCGGGGGTGGCTACACCTTC.